A single sample gave rise to the 8 T cell receptor beta chains below, sequenced in a study of human T cells and chemical hapten exposure. TCRdb called the RACE reads again in MiXCR, with one record for every CDR3 protein. The table includes around 95,000 distinct CDR3 sequences, 10% to 14% detected once. Time point denoted: pre-sensitization, week 0. Indicated treatment: therapeutic diphenylcyclopropenone sensitization with weekly scalp DPC. The starting material was whole blood, obtained in connection with sensitization to the hapten diphenylcyclopropenone (DPC). Every receptor here comes from a woman in her sixties with alopecia areata. Some clones in this sample may be carry-over from other donors' samples.

The chain combines TRBV19 with TRBJ2-5; TRBD2 might be the D (5 bases). The CDR3 covers 13 residues. Trimming left V 10 bases short and J 5 bases short, with 17 bases between. Germline values: CDR1 LNHDA, CDR2 SQIVND (reference sequence). CDR3 in DNA: TGTGCCACCAGTATAGAGGGTAGGGAGACCCAGTACTTC. It codes for CATSIEGRETQYF.

The genes are TRBV15 and TRBJ2-7; 8 nucleotides line up with TRBD1. The CDR3 is made up of 15 amino acids. CDR1 and CDR2 (germline): LNHNV, YYDKDF (reference sequence). V was clipped by 3 bases and J by 4 bases; unmatched bases: 8. CDR3 nucleotide sequence: TGTGCCACCAGCAGGGGCGGACAGGGCCTTTACGAGCAGTACTTC. Protein: CATSRGGQGLYEQYF.

The chain is built from TRBV3-1 and TRBJ2-3; TRBD2 is a possible D gene (5 bases). The CDR3 runs to 15 residues. V lost 2 bases to trimming and J lost 0 bases, with 9 bases between them. Germline values: CDR1 LGHDT, CDR2 YNNKEL (reference sequence). The CDR3, as DNA: TGTGCCAGCAGCCAACGGACGGGGAGCACAGATACGCAGTATTTT. Residues: CASSQRTGSTDTQYF.

The DNA of the CDR3 is TGTGCCAGCAGCTTGGGGATGACAGGTCAGAAGACCCAGTACTTC. Its protein product is CASSLGMTGQKTQYF. The rearrangement links TRBV5-7 to TRBJ2-5, with D possibly being TRBD1 (6 bases). TRBV5-7 counts as an open reading frame of uncertain function. The V end lost 0 bases, the J end lost 6 bases, and 15 bases lay between the germline ends. This CDR3 comprises 15 residues.

In its sample, this clonotype was seen many times. The junction shows a germline mismatch at one end, possibly a read error. V and J are TRBV30 and TRBJ1-3; no definite D call. The CDR3 is 13 residues long. Germline CDR1 is GTSNPN and CDR2 is SVGIG (reference sequence). CDR3 loop: CAWSPTSENTIYF. CDR3 coding DNA: TGTGCCTGGAGTCCCACCTCTGAAAACACCATATATTTT.

This clonotype was observed a few times. This chain links TRBV10-3 with TRBJ1-2; D gene uncertain. The CDR3 contains 13 residues. Trimming removed 2 bases at V and 2 bases at J, with 6 bases between. The germline V gene encodes CDR1 ENHRY and CDR2 SYGVKD. The CDR3 loop is CAISEGRNYGYTF. DNA of the CDR3: TGTGCCATCAGTGAGGGACGAAACTATGGCTACACCTTC.

V gene TRBV21-1 combines with J gene TRBJ1-4. TRBV21-1 is a known pseudogene. CDR3 length: 13 amino acids. The CDR3 spells CASSPGGGEKLFF. CDR3 in DNA: TGTGCCAGCAGCCCGGGAGGGGGTGAAAAACTGTTTTTT.

The table lists this clonotype with many counts. The chain carries TRBV10-3 and TRBJ2-2; 8 nucleotides line up with TRBD1. J lost 0 bases, V lost 6 bases, and 3 bases had no gene match. This CDR3 contains 15 residues. Germline V CDR1 and CDR2: ENHRY, SYGVKD. In DNA, the CDR3 is TGTGCCATCAGAAGGACAGGGCCGAACACCGGGGAGCTGTTTTTT. Encoded protein: CAIRRTGPNTGELFF.